Below, 23 T cell receptor beta chains from the same sample are listed, as sequenced in a study of T-cell reconstitution after alpha-beta-depleted transplantation in children. A library of TCRbeta sequences, prepared with unique molecular identifiers, was generated. In TCRdb, the PCR reads were re-called with MiXCR into one record per CDR3 protein. The sample consists of approximately 510,000 distinct CDR3 sequences, about 16% of them appearing once. The sequences come from PBMCs from the stem cell graft donor, collected from the stem cell graft. All receptors come from a human donor who donated a stem cell graft to a child with acute lymphoblastic leukemia.

This clonotype has ten or more counts. The rearrangement uses TRBV6-5 and TRBJ2-3; D uncertain. CDR3 size: 15 residues. Germline V gene sequence: CDR1 MNHEY, CDR2 SVGAGI. Trimming took 4 bases from V and 3 from J, leaving 14 bases between them. The CDR3, as DNA: TGTGCCAGCAGTTTATCCCCTTGGAAGACAGATACGCAGTATTTT. This codes for CASSLSPWKTDTQYF.

The V gene is TRBV20-1, the J gene TRBJ1-5; TRBD1 is a possible D gene (5 bases). Per germline, CDR1 DFQATT and CDR2 SNEGSKA (reference sequence). CDR3 length: 13 residues. The V end was cut by 4 bases, the J end by 2 bases, with 9 bases between. CDR3 sequence (DNA): TGCAGTGCTACCGGACATGGCAATCAGCCCCAGCATTTT. It translates to CSATGHGNQPQHF.

The chain recombines TRBV29-1 with TRBJ2-5; D gene unclear. The CDR3 has 10 residues. Per the germline V gene, CDR1 is SQVTM and CDR2 is ANQGSEA. Trimming shortened V by 6 bases and J by 5 bases, and 7 bases separated the two germline ends. The CDR3 loop reads CSVKMETQYF. The CDR3 nucleotides read TGCAGCGTGAAAATGGAGACCCAGTACTTC. The full variable domain, rest sourced from reference TRBV29-1 and TRBJ2-5, is SAVISQKPSRDICQRGTSLTIQCQVDSQVTMMFWYRQQPGQSLTLIATANQGSEATYESGFVIDKFPISRPNLTFSTLTVSNMSPEDSSIYLCSVKMETQYFGPGTRLLVL.

V and J are TRBV27 and TRBJ1-6; D not certain. This CDR3 is built from 11 residues. Per the germline V gene, CDR1 is MNHEY and CDR2 is SMNVEV (reference sequence). V shed 7 bases and J shed 13 bases, with 11 bases lying between them. The CDR3 is CASTSSGPLHF. In DNA, the CDR3 is TGTGCCAGCACCTCATCCGGCCCCCTCCACTTT.

This rearrangement joins TRBV7-9 to TRBJ1-2; the match to TRBD1 covers 9 bases. CDR1 and CDR2 (germline): SEHNR, FQNEAQ (reference sequence). This CDR3 has 14 residues. The ends lost 5 bases at V and 7 bases at J; junction bases unmatched: 8. As DNA, the CDR3 is TGTGCCAGCAGCAACCGGGACAGGGAGCGTGGCTACACCTTC. Protein product: CASSNRDRERGYTF. The full variable domain, in which reference TRBV7-9 and TRBJ1-2 provide the parts outside the CDR3, is DTGVSQNPRHKITKRGQNVTFRCDPISEHNRLYWYRQTLGQGPEFLTYFQNEAQLEKSRLLSDRFSAERPKGSFSTLEIQRTEQGDSAMYLCASSNRDRERGYTFGSGTRLTVV.

This clonotype occurred a few times. The V call is TRBV5-5, the J call TRBJ2-2; D possibly corresponds to TRBD2 (5 bases). Trimming removed 4 bases at V and 5 bases at J, with 18 bases between. The CDR3 covers 16 residues. Germline-derived CDR1 and CDR2 are SGHKS and YYEKEE (reference sequence). CDR3 coding DNA: TGTGCCAGCAGCCCGGACTCCCTACTAAGGACCGGGGAGCTGTTTTTT. Translating it yields CASSPDSLLRTGELFF.

This clonotype was counted ten times or more. The chain recombines TRBV6-2 or TRBV6-3 with TRBJ2-5, with 10 bases lining up with TRBD2. CDR1 MNHEY and CDR2 SVGEGT come from the germline V gene. The length of the CDR3 is 14 residues. The V gene end was trimmed by 7 bases and the J gene end by 5 bases; junction bases not matched to a gene: 7. DNA of the CDR3: TGTGCCAGCAATCCTAGCGGGAGATGGGAGACCCAGTACTTC. Amino acid sequence: CASNPSGRWETQYF.

This clonotype has a handful of counts. V is TRBV6-1 and J is TRBJ2-1; TRBD2 matches at 12 bases. The germline V gene has CDR1 MNHNS and CDR2 SASEGT. V lost 5 bases to trimming and J lost 6 bases; unmatched junction nucleotides: 8. The CDR3 runs 16 residues. The CDR3 reads CASSRLAGGVGNEQFF. The CDR3 DNA is TGTGCCAGCAGTAGGCTAGCGGGAGGGGTGGGCAATGAGCAGTTCTTC.

There are a few counts of this clonotype. V usage is TRBV20-1 and J usage is TRBJ2-1, with TRBD1 matching 10 bases. Germline lookup yields CDR1 DFQATT and CDR2 SNEGSKA (reference sequence). With 5 bases clipped from V and 7 bases from J, the junction kept 8 bases outside the gene matches. The CDR3 totals 14 residues. In DNA form, the CDR3 reads TGCAGTGCTTCCGGGACAGGGGCGGGAAATGAGCAGTTCTTC. The encoded protein is CSASGTGAGNEQFF.

The CDR3 spells CATSSLRPTDNSPLHF. The CDR3 nucleotides are TGTGCCACCAGCTCTTTGAGGCCGACGGATAATTCACCCCTCCACTTT. V usage is TRBV24-1 and J usage is TRBJ1-6; D call uncertain. Germline assignment: CDR1 KGHDR and CDR2 SFDVKD. With 7 bases removed from V and 5 bases from J, the gap between germline ends came to 17 bases. The length of the CDR3 is 16 residues.

This rearrangement joins TRBV7-2 to TRBJ2-1, with TRBD2 matching over 8 bases. V shed 5 bases and J 3 bases; nucleotides not matched to a gene: 12. The CDR3 spans 17 residues. The germline gives CDR1 SGHTA, CDR2 FQGNSA. CDR3 nucleotides: TGTGCCAGCAGCCGCCGTACTAGCGGTACTTACTACAATGAGCAGTTCTTC. This encodes CASSRRTSGTYYNEQFF.

The V call is TRBV12-5, the J call TRBJ2-1; no clear D. Germline CDR1 LGHNT, CDR2 FRNRAP. CDR3 length: 13 amino acids. V dropped 5 bases and J dropped 6 bases, with 11 bases sitting between them. The CDR3 protein is CASGPEPINEQFF. In nucleotides, the CDR3 is TGTGCTAGTGGTCCCGAACCTATCAATGAGCAGTTCTTC.

This clonotype was seen a few times. The chain employs TRBV5-1 and TRBJ2-7; 10 nucleotides agree with TRBD2. The junction had 4 bases not matched to a gene; V was cut back by 2 bases and J by 5 bases. The germline gives CDR1 SGHRS, CDR2 YFSETQ. CDR3 length equals 14 residues. DNA of the CDR3: TGCGCCAGCAGCTTCGGTAGCGGGAGGAACGAGCAGTACTTC. As protein: CASSFGSGRNEQYF.

The chain combines TRBV29-1 with TRBJ2-1; D is unclear. Trimming left V 6 bases short and J 7 bases short, with 10 bases between. Germline CDR1 is SQVTM and CDR2 is ANQGSEA. The CDR3 is made up of 11 amino acids. CDR3 amino acids: CSVPVPNEQFF. Written as DNA, the CDR3 is TGCAGCGTCCCCGTGCCGAATGAGCAGTTCTTC.

This rearrangement joins TRBV7-9 to TRBJ1-4; 9 bases map to TRBD1. After removal of 1 base from V and 5 bases from J, the junction contained 5 bases not matched to a gene. The V gene's germline CDR1 is SEHNR and CDR2 FQNEAQ (reference sequence). The CDR3 runs 16 residues. The CDR3 sequence: CASSLGTGVSNEKLFF. Written as DNA, the CDR3 is TGTGCCAGCAGCTTAGGGACAGGGGTATCCAATGAAAAACTGTTTTTT.

V is TRBV20-1 and J is TRBJ2-7; D could derive from TRBD1 or TRBD2 (6 bases each). The CDR3 runs 13 residues. V was shortened by 1 base and J by 3 bases, with 10 bases between the two germline ends. CDR1 is DFQATT and CDR2 is SNEGSKA in the germline V gene (reference sequence). The CDR3 bases are TGCAGTGCTAGAGCGGGGGCTTTCTACGAGCAGTACTTC. The encoded protein is CSARAGAFYEQYF.

The chain carries TRBV10-2 and TRBJ2-2; D gene unclear. Trimming pared 2 bases from V and 7 bases from J, leaving 2 bases between. CDR1 is WSHSY and CDR2 is SAAADI in the germline V gene. CDR3 length: 11 residues. The CDR3 bases are TGCGCCAGCAGTGAGGTCGGGGAGCTGTTTTTT. Amino acid sequence: CASSEVGELFF.

The chain recombines TRBV3-1 with TRBJ2-4, with 12 bases that match TRBD2. J gave up 2 bases and V 2 bases, and 10 bases lay outside the gene matches. The CDR3 consists of 19 residues. Per the germline V gene, CDR1 is LGHDT and CDR2 is YNNKEL (reference sequence). As DNA, the CDR3 is TGTGCCAGCAGCCAACTAGCGGGGGGGGATATGGGGTCCAAAAACATTCAGTACTTC. This encodes CASSQLAGGDMGSKNIQYF.

The J gene is TRBJ1-5, the V gene TRBV12-3 or TRBV12-4; D gene ambiguous. Trimming left V 2 bases short and J 6 bases short, with 8 bases between. This CDR3 has 13 amino acids. The DNA of the CDR3 is TGTGCCAGCAGTTTACAGGTCTTTCAGCCCCAGCATTTT. This codes for CASSLQVFQPQHF.

The chain recombines TRBV7-8 with TRBJ2-3, with D unclear. V dropped 2 bases and J dropped 1 base, with 4 bases sitting between them. Looked up from germline, CDR1 is SGHVS and CDR2 is FQNEAQ. This CDR3 is 13 amino acids long. The CDR3 bases are TGTGCCAGCAGCTTATTTGGCACAGATACGCAGTATTTT. It encodes CASSLFGTDTQYF. The variable domain in full, completed from reference TRBV7-8 and TRBJ2-3, reads GAGVSQSPRYKVAKRGQDVALRCDPISGHVSLFWYQQALGQGPEFLTYFQNEAQLDKSGLPSDRFFAERPEGSVSTLKIQRTQQEDSAVYLCASSLFGTDTQYFGPGTRLTVL.

The CDR3 sequence is CASSLVVARTWEQFF. CDR3 DNA sequence: TGTGCCAGCAGCTTAGTGGTAGCGCGGACCTGGGAGCAGTTCTTC. The chain is built from TRBV7-9 and TRBJ2-1; TRBD2 might be the D (5 bases). The CDR3 covers 15 residues. Per the germline V gene, CDR1 is SEHNR and CDR2 is FQNEAQ (reference sequence). V gave up 1 base and J gave up 10 bases, with 17 bases separating them.

J is TRBJ1-1 and V is TRBV7-6; D is undetermined. Per the germline V gene, CDR1 is SGHVS and CDR2 is FNYEAQ. The CDR3 consists of 12 residues. The V end was cut by 5 bases, the J end by 5 bases, with 9 bases between. In DNA form, the CDR3 reads TGTGCCAGCAGCGGACGGGGTACTGAAGCTTTCTTT. Protein product: CASSGRGTEAFF.

V is TRBV7-2 and J is TRBJ2-1; 11 nucleotides align to TRBD2. The V segment lost 1 base and the J segment 12 bases; nucleotides outside the gene matches: 5. The CDR3 sequence is 14 residues long. CDR1 is SGHTA and CDR2 is FQGNSA in the germline V gene. The CDR3 sequence is CASSLDSGRAPQFF. CDR3 nucleotide sequence: TGTGCCAGCAGCTTAGATAGCGGGAGGGCCCCGCAGTTCTTC.